These 21 T cell receptor beta chains share one sample of origin, sequenced in a study of early T cells in non-severe SARS-CoV-2 infection. MiXCR was run by TCRdb on the 5' RACE reads, yielding one entry per CDR3 protein. Of roughly 63,000 distinct CDR3 sequences detected, about an eighth appear once; the ten largest clones hold around 4.7%. Source material: whole blood. Receptors were obtained from an adult who was a healthcare worker with PCR-confirmed SARS-CoV-2 infection or an uninfected control (not recorded which).

In its sample, this clonotype was seen many times. J is TRBJ1-4 and V is TRBV6-5, with D hard to call. Trimming removed 2 bases at V and 7 bases at J, with 11 bases between. The CDR3 length is 14 residues. Germline loops: CDR1 MNHEY, CDR2 SVGAGI. The chain's CDR3 is CASSYGRSSEKLFF. CDR3 DNA: TGTGCCAGCAGTTACGGACGGAGTAGTGAAAAACTGTTTTTT.

This clonotype has ten or more counts. The CDR3 is CASSESPGVNEKLFF. For the CDR3, the DNA is TGCGCCAGCAGTGAGTCCCCAGGGGTTAATGAAAAACTGTTTTTT. This chain uses TRBV10-2 with TRBJ1-4; a weak D match, TRBD1 (6 bases). The germline gives CDR1 WSHSY, CDR2 SAAADI. V was cut by 0 bases and J by 4 bases, with 9 bases left in between. CDR3 size: 15 residues.

This clonotype was picked up many times. The chain joins TRBV7-2 to TRBJ2-3; TRBD2 aligns across 8 bases. J lost 10 bases, V lost 4 bases, and 4 bases had no gene match. This CDR3 is built from 12 residues. In germline, CDR1 is SGHTA, CDR2 FQGNSA. DNA for the CDR3: TGTGCCAGCAGCTCACTAGCGGCGGCGCAGTATTTT. Translation gives CASSSLAAAQYF.

This clonotype appeared a few times. The chain couples TRBV7-9 to TRBJ2-1; D not certain. Germline CDR1 SEHNR, CDR2 FQNEAQ (reference sequence). This CDR3 spans 14 amino acids. V was clipped by 5 bases and J by 8 bases, with 16 bases between them. The DNA of the CDR3 is TGTGCCAGCAGCCCTTCTTATTTTGTGCATGAGCAGTTCTTC. This gives the protein CASSPSYFVHEQFF.

This clonotype was observed at least ten times. The rearrangement uses TRBV15 and TRBJ1-1; D unclear. The CDR3 totals 14 residues. V lost 5 bases to trimming and J lost 0 bases, with 10 bases between them. CDR1 is LNHNV, CDR2 YYDKDF, per germline (reference sequence). CDR3 region: CATSRSLMNTEAFF. The CDR3, as DNA: TGTGCCACCAGCCGGAGTCTTATGAACACTGAAGCTTTCTTT.

In this sample, this clonotype turned up many times. A read error may produce the germline difference seen at one junction end. The gene calls are TRBV7-7 and TRBJ2-7; D is undetermined. Germline V CDR1 and CDR2: SSHAT, FNYEAQ (reference sequence). The CDR3 runs 10 residues. DNA for the CDR3: TGTGCTAGCAGCTACTACGAGCAGTACTTC. Translated, it gives CASSYYEQYF.

This clonotype turned up a few times. V gene TRBV6-5 combines with J gene TRBJ2-7; 9 positions agree with TRBD1. V lost 2 bases to trimming and J lost 7 bases; unmatched junction nucleotides: 6. The length of the CDR3 is 14 residues. CDR1 and CDR2 (germline): MNHEY, SVGAGI. The CDR3 nucleotides read TGTGCCAGCAGTTACGGACAGGGGAGGGAAGAGCAGTACTTC. Translation gives CASSYGQGREEQYF.

About this clonotype: Being one base from a much bigger clone, this may be a read error. The chain links TRBV12-3 or TRBV12-4 to TRBJ2-5, with D possibly matching TRBD1 (5 bases). The CDR3 is 13 residues long. V was cut by 3 bases and J by 3 bases, with 8 bases left in between. The CDR3 here is CASSFRVEETQYF. The CDR3 DNA is TGTGCCAGCAGTTTCAGGGTAGAAGAGACCCAGTACTTC.

This clonotype was seen repeatedly, ten times or more. This chain connects TRBV10-2 to TRBJ1-1; no reliable D call. The V end was cut by 4 bases, the J end by 9 bases, with 15 bases between. CDR3 size: 13 residues. The germline V gene has CDR1 WSHSY and CDR2 SAAADI. This CDR3 is CASSGRDGVQAFF. The CDR3 DNA reads as TGCGCCAGCAGTGGGCGAGATGGGGTGCAAGCTTTCTTT.

The chain is built from TRBV7-6 and TRBJ2-1; 7 nucleotides align to TRBD2. CDR1 and CDR2 (germline): SGHVS, FNYEAQ. V was clipped by 5 bases and J by 3 bases; unmatched bases: 4. The CDR3 is 14 residues long. CDR3 nucleotides: TGTGCCAGCAGCCCGCGGGGGATCTACAATGAGCAGTTCTTC. It yields the protein CASSPRGIYNEQFF.

This clonotype has ten or more counts. The CDR3 nucleotides are TGTGCCAGCATGTTGGGGGATCAGCCCCAGCATTTT. Translation gives CASMLGDQPQHF. The rearrangement joins TRBV6-6 to TRBJ1-5; possibly TRBD1 for D (5 bases). CDR1 MNHNY and CDR2 SVGAGI come from the germline V gene (reference sequence). Between the trimmed V and J ends, which lost 7 bases and 5 bases, there was a span of 9 bases. The CDR3 is made up of 12 amino acids.

This clonotype has only a few counts. The chain is built from TRBV7-9 and TRBJ1-2; D perhaps matches TRBD1 (5 bases). CDR3 length: 15 residues. The V and J ends lost 4 bases and 7 bases respectively, with 19 bases between them. Per the germline V gene, CDR1 is SEHNR and CDR2 is FQNEAQ (reference sequence). For the CDR3, the DNA is TGTGCCAGCAGCTCTGCTCAAGGGGCGCAGGTTGGCTACACCTTC. Translating gives CASSSAQGAQVGYTF.

The chain couples TRBV7-2 to TRBJ2-3; unclear D gene. The CDR3 contains 12 residues. Trimming cost V 2 bases and J 5 bases, with 5 bases left between them. CDR1 is SGHTA and CDR2 is FQGNSA in the germline V gene. The CDR3 loop is CASSLLRDTQYF. For the CDR3, the DNA is TGTGCCAGCAGCTTACTGCGAGATACGCAGTATTTT.

In regard to this clonotype: This may arise from a read error, as a much more abundant clone is one base away. The rearrangement uses TRBV11-2 and TRBJ2-3; 7 nucleotides agree with TRBD1. The germline CDR1 and CDR2 sequences are SGHAT and FQNNGV. This CDR3 is built from 14 residues. J lost 1 base, V lost 5 bases, and 3 bases had no gene match. In DNA, the CDR3 is TGTGCCAGCAGCCCCGGACAGGGCACAGATACGCAGTATTTT. As protein: CASSPGQGTDTQYF.

This clonotype was found many times. This chain joins TRBV7-9 and TRBJ1-4; D possibly corresponds to TRBD1 (5 bases). With 3 bases removed from V and 8 bases from J, the gap between germline ends came to 19 bases. This CDR3 region has 16 residues. Germline values: CDR1 SEHNR, CDR2 FQNEAQ (reference sequence). CDR3 in amino acids: CASSFFEQDRREKLFF. CDR3 coding DNA: TGTGCCAGCAGCTTTTTCGAACAGGACCGTCGAGAAAAACTGTTTTTT.

This clonotype was counted at least ten times. The CDR3 nucleotides are TGTGCCAGCAGCCCGACAGGGACGGATGGGGAAAAACTGTTTTTT. Translation gives CASSPTGTDGEKLFF. V is TRBV14 and J is TRBJ1-4, with 7 bases identical to TRBD1. CDR1 SGHDN and CDR2 FVKESK come from the germline V gene. The V and J ends lost 4 bases and 8 bases, in that order; junction bases with no gene match: 10. The CDR3 covers 15 residues. Drawing the rest from reference TRBV14 and TRBJ1-4, the complete variable domain is EAGVTQFPSHSVIEKGQTVTLRCDPISGHDNLYWYRRVMGKEIKFLLHFVKESKQDESGMPNNRFLAERTGGTYSTLKVQPAELEDSGVYFCASSPTGTDGEKLFFGSGTQLSVL.

J is TRBJ2-7 and V is TRBV29-1; 7 bases line up with TRBD1. CDR1 is SQVTM and CDR2 is ANQGSEA in the germline V gene. V gave up 0 bases and J gave up 4 bases; unmatched junction bases: 6. There are 14 residues in the CDR3. CDR3 residues: CSVEDPLTGYEQYF. Written as DNA, the CDR3 is TGCAGCGTTGAAGATCCCCTGACAGGGTACGAGCAGTACTTC.

In this sample, this clonotype turned up many times. The chain uses TRBV6-5 and TRBJ1-1; D is unresolved. V was clipped by 0 bases and J by 1 base, with 9 bases between them. CDR1 is MNHEY, CDR2 SVGAGI, per germline. This CDR3 spans 15 amino acids. CDR3 coding DNA: TGTGCCAGCAGTTACTCAACGGGGAAGAACACTGAAGCTTTCTTT. Translating gives CASSYSTGKNTEAFF.

The V gene is TRBV2, the J gene TRBJ2-4; 7 nucleotides line up with TRBD1. Germline CDR1 SNHLY, CDR2 FYNNEI. The trim removed 7 bases at V and 2 bases at J, leaving 8 bases unmatched. The CDR3 spans 15 residues. The CDR3 nucleotides read TGTGCCAGCAACATGCGACAGGGAACCAAAAACATTCAGTACTTC. Its protein is CASNMRQGTKNIQYF.

This clonotype appeared many times. J is TRBJ2-1 and V is TRBV18; the match to TRBD1 covers 7 bases. Trimming removed 3 bases from V and 5 bases from J; junction bases left unmatched: 10. The V gene's germline CDR1 is KGHSH and CDR2 LQKENI. This CDR3 contains 16 residues. CDR3 in DNA: TGTGCCAGCTCACCCTCACCGGACAGGATCAACAATGAGCAGTTCTTC. This codes for CASSPSPDRINNEQFF.

This clonotype was seen at least ten times. This chain joins TRBV5-1 and TRBJ2-2, with D hard to call. The ends were cut back, 0 bases at V and 3 bases at J, with 12 bases in the middle. The CDR3 has 16 residues. Germline CDR1 SGHRS, CDR2 YFSETQ. This chain's CDR3 is CASSLASGVDTGELFF. The CDR3 nucleotides read TGCGCCAGCAGCTTGGCCTCTGGGGTCGACACCGGGGAGCTGTTTTTT.